This TCR beta chain was captured in a study of T cell repertoires in cytomegalovirus infection. CDR1 and CDR2 from the germline V gene are MNHEY and SVGEGT. The CDR3 extends over 14 amino acids. The V end was cut by 2 bases, the J end by 0 bases, with 8 bases between. One entry per CDR3 protein, called by TCRdb with MiXCR from the reads. Found here are hundreds of thousands of distinct CDR3 sequences, around a third of them singletons; the top ten hold 15% to 20%. On this clonotype itself: Its target is unknown.

V usage is TRBV6-2 or TRBV6-3 and J usage is TRBJ2-7; D is possibly TRBD2 (5 bases). Here the sequenced sample was cultured PBMCs, taken from culture after CMV antigen stimulation. The clonotype originates from a human donor in good health (CMV status not recorded). Some clones in this sample may be carry-over from other donors' samples. CDR3 DNA sequence: TGTGCCAGCAGTTACGGACTGTCCTCCTACGAGCAGTACTTC. Translating it yields CASSYGLSSYEQYF.